The 23 T cell receptor beta chains below come from one sample, sequenced in a study of T cell repertoires in cytomegalovirus infection. In TCRdb, the reads were re-called with MiXCR into one record per CDR3 protein. The table has about 400,000 distinct CDR3 sequences, over 15% seen once. The sample was PBMCs. The receptor source for this set is a human donor in good health (CMV status not recorded). Some clones in this sample may be carry-over from other donors' samples.

There are a few counts of this clonotype. The V gene is TRBV12-3 or TRBV12-4, the J gene TRBJ2-1; tentatively, D is TRBD1 (5 bases). The CDR3 is 16 amino acids. The V end was cut by 4 bases, the J end by 2 bases, with 15 bases between. CDR3 nucleotides: TGTGCCAGCAGTTCAGCCCAGGGTACCCCCTACAATGAGCAGTTCTTC. Encoded protein: CASSSAQGTPYNEQFF.

In this sample, this clonotype turned up many times. V is TRBV12-3 or TRBV12-4 and J is TRBJ1-5; 8 bases map to TRBD1. J gave up 5 bases and V 4 bases, and 7 bases lay outside the gene matches. CDR3 size: 15 residues. The CDR3 bases are TGTGCCAGCAGTTACGGGACAGGTTACGATCAGCCCCAGCATTTT. Its translation is CASSYGTGYDQPQHF.

V gene TRBV7-6 combines with J gene TRBJ1-1; D uncertain. Per the germline V gene, CDR1 is SGHVS and CDR2 is FNYEAQ. There are 14 residues in the CDR3. V was pared by 5 bases and J by 0 bases, with 10 bases between. The CDR3 DNA reads TGTGCCAGCAGCGCCGACGTGATGAACACTGAAGCTTTCTTT. Translation: CASSADVMNTEAFF.

A few counts support this clonotype. The chain has TRBV10-2 and TRBJ2-3; 12 bases map to TRBD2. CDR3 length equals 14 residues. CDR1 is WSHSY, CDR2 SAAADI, per germline. The V segment lost 5 bases and the J segment 4 bases; nucleotides outside the gene matches: 1. CDR3 residues: CASSSSGRADTQYF. In DNA, the CDR3 is TGCGCCAGCAGTTCTAGCGGGAGGGCAGATACGCAGTATTTT.

This rearrangement joins TRBV12-3 or TRBV12-4 to TRBJ2-3, with 13 bases lining up with TRBD2. Trimming took 8 bases from V and 8 from J; bases not matched to a gene: 13. CDR3 length equals 16 residues. The CDR3 DNA sequence: TGTGCCAGCGGACAGACTAGCGGGGGGCGTTGGGGTACGCAGTATTTT. It encodes CASGQTSGGRWGTQYF.

This sequence joins TRBV27 and TRBJ2-3, with D possibly being TRBD2 (6 bases). Germline V gene lookup returns CDR1 MNHEY and CDR2 SMNVEV (reference sequence). V was clipped by 2 bases and J by 0 bases, with 15 bases between them. This CDR3 is built from 17 residues. CDR3 in DNA: TGTGCCAGCAGTTTAATGGGGGGAGGTCCTAGCACAGATACGCAGTATTTT. It is translated as CASSLMGGGPSTDTQYF.

This clonotype appeared many times. V is TRBV7-2 and J is TRBJ2-7, with 9 bases that match TRBD1. CDR3 length equals 15 residues. Trimming at V came to 2 bases and at J to 4 bases, leaving 6 bases not matched to a gene. Germline V gene lookup returns CDR1 SGHTA and CDR2 FQGNSA. The CDR3 region has the DNA TGTGCCAGCAGCTTAATGGGACAGGGTTCATACGAGCAGTACTTC. Protein sequence: CASSLMGQGSYEQYF.

In this sample, this clonotype turned up a few times. The genes are TRBV12-3 or TRBV12-4 and TRBJ1-1, with D tentatively TRBD1 (5 bases). The ends were cut back, 3 bases at V and 3 bases at J, with 8 bases in the middle. The CDR3 has 13 residues. The CDR3 spells CASSFDSYTEAFF. CDR3 nucleotides: TGTGCCAGCAGTTTTGACAGTTACACTGAAGCTTTCTTT.

Many counts were recorded for this clonotype. The chain uses TRBV12-3 or TRBV12-4 and TRBJ2-1; D unresolved. The CDR3 has 14 residues. Trimming pared 3 bases from V and 8 bases from J, leaving 14 bases between. CDR3 protein: CASSLASGIYEQFF. In nucleotides, the CDR3 is TGTGCCAGCAGTTTGGCTAGTGGGATCTATGAGCAGTTCTTC.

The chain joins TRBV7-9 to TRBJ2-5, with 8 bases that match TRBD2. This CDR3 comprises 15 residues. With 5 bases clipped from V and 2 bases from J, the junction kept 7 bases outside the gene matches. Germline V gives CDR1 SEHNR, CDR2 FQNEAQ (reference sequence). The CDR3 protein is CASSVRTSPQETQYF. For the CDR3, the DNA is TGTGCCAGCAGCGTTAGGACTAGCCCACAAGAGACCCAGTACTTC.

The rearrangement links TRBV2 to TRBJ1-1, with D maybe TRBD1 (5 bases). V lost 2 bases and J lost 7, with 23 bases in between. Germline lookup yields CDR1 SNHLY and CDR2 FYNNEI. The CDR3 loop spans 17 amino acids. The CDR3 coding sequence is TGTGCCAGCAGTGAACCTTTTGGGGCCAGTGGAACTAGTGAAGCTTTCTTT. As protein: CASSEPFGASGTSEAFF. The variable domain in full, with the rest retrieved from reference TRBV2 and TRBJ1-1, is EPEVTQTPSHQVTQMGQEVILRCVPISNHLYFYWYRQILGQKVEFLVSFYNNEISEKSEIFDDQFSVERPDGSNFTLKIRSTKLEDSAMYFCASSEPFGASGTSEAFFGQGTRLTVV.

This sequence joins TRBV12-3 or TRBV12-4 and TRBJ2-6; 11 bases line up with TRBD1. The CDR3 covers 18 residues. With 1 base clipped from V and 0 bases from J, the junction kept 2 bases outside the gene matches. The CDR3 bases are TGTGCCAGCAGTTTAGGGGACAGGGGGTCCTCTGGGGCCAACGTCCTGACTTTC. It yields the protein CASSLGDRGSSGANVLTF.

This clonotype was counted only a few times. The chain employs TRBV10-3 and TRBJ2-7; 7 nucleotides agree with TRBD1. The CDR3 length is 14 residues. Germline V gives CDR1 ENHRY, CDR2 SYGVKD. The ends lost 6 bases at V and 2 bases at J; junction bases unmatched: 7. The CDR3, as DNA: TGTGCCATCAGCCCTGGACAGGCGACCTACGAGCAGTACTTC. Encoded protein: CAISPGQATYEQYF.

The chain employs TRBV20-1 and TRBJ1-1; D remains unclear. The CDR3 extends over 12 amino acids. CDR1 is DFQATT, CDR2 SNEGSKA, per germline (reference sequence). The ends were cut back, 6 bases at V and 1 base at J, with 9 bases in the middle. In DNA form, the CDR3 reads TGCAGTGCAAAGAGTTCGAACACTGAAGCTTTCTTT. As protein: CSAKSSNTEAFF.

The CDR3 bases are TGTGCCAGCTCACCAGTTACCGGGGTGGGCCCCGAGCAGTACTTC. Encoded protein: CASSPVTGVGPEQYF. The chain recombines TRBV18 with TRBJ2-7, with D perhaps TRBD2 (5 bases). CDR1 is KGHSH, CDR2 LQKENI, per germline. Trimming stripped 2 bases from V and 6 bases from J, with 17 bases between. The CDR3 consists of 15 residues.

This clonotype was counted a few times. This chain connects TRBV7-6 to TRBJ2-1; 8 bases align to TRBD1. The germline V gene encodes CDR1 SGHVS and CDR2 FNYEAQ. The CDR3 spans 16 residues. V dropped 5 bases and J dropped 5; count of bases not matched to a gene: 11. The CDR3 DNA sequence: TGTGCCAGCAGCCAAAACGCAGGGGGCGCCGACAATGAGCAGTTCTTC. It specifies CASSQNAGGADNEQFF. Variable domain in full (rest from reference TRBV7-6 and TRBJ2-1): GAGVSQSPRYKVTKRGQDVALRCDPISGHVSLYWYRQALGQGPEFLTYFNYEAQQDKSGLPNDRFSAERPEGSISTLTIQRTEQRDSAMYRCASSQNAGGADNEQFFGPGTRLTVL.

This clonotype has ten or more counts. V gene TRBV6-1 combines with J gene TRBJ1-2; D ambiguous. CDR3 length: 14 residues. CDR1 and CDR2 from the germline V gene are MNHNS and SASEGT. V was trimmed by 7 bases and J by 3 bases, leaving 15 bases between them. The CDR3 sequence: CASILEAGDYGYTF. The DNA of the CDR3 is TGTGCCAGCATCTTAGAAGCGGGAGACTATGGCTACACCTTC.

The V and J genes are TRBV7-2 and TRBJ2-2, with D perhaps TRBD1 (5 bases). With 1 base removed from V and 6 bases from J, the gap between germline ends came to 12 bases. Looked up from germline, CDR1 is SGHTA and CDR2 is FQGNSA. This CDR3 contains 15 residues. This chain's CDR3 is CASSLGPVGAGELFF. DNA for the CDR3: TGTGCCAGCAGCTTAGGGCCGGTAGGGGCCGGGGAGCTGTTTTTT.

In this sample, this clonotype turned up a few times. Here the CDR3 DNA reads TGTGCCAGTAGGAAGGTGCCAGGGCCGCGGGTGGGCTACACCTTC. This sequence encodes CASRKVPGPRVGYTF. The chain links TRBV19 to TRBJ1-2; TRBD1 is a possible D gene (5 bases). This CDR3 has 15 residues. V was pared by 6 bases and J by 8 bases, with 22 bases between. Germline CDR1 is LNHDA and CDR2 is SQIVND (reference sequence).

This clonotype was found many times. This rearrangement joins TRBV7-2 to TRBJ2-6; TRBD1 agrees at 9 bases. V gave up 2 bases and J gave up 3 bases; unmatched junction bases: 8. The CDR3 spans 18 residues. Germline V lookup: CDR1 SGHTA, CDR2 FQGNSA. The CDR3 DNA is TGTGCCAGCAGCTTATTTAACAGGGGGCGATTTGGGGCCAACGTCCTGACTTTC. Translation gives CASSLFNRGRFGANVLTF.

The gene calls are TRBV18 and TRBJ1-4, with D unclear. The V end lost 3 bases, the J end lost 8 bases, and 22 bases lay between the germline ends. CDR1 KGHSH and CDR2 LQKENI come from the germline V gene. This CDR3 is built from 17 residues. This CDR3 is CASSPYPDGPKGEKLFF. The CDR3 DNA follows: TGTGCCAGCTCACCTTACCCCGACGGGCCCAAGGGAGAAAAACTGTTTTTT.

This clonotype showed up many times. The chain employs TRBV4-1 and TRBJ1-1, with 7 bases that match TRBD1. V trimming: 3 bases; J trimming: 0 bases; junction bases outside the gene matches: 4. This CDR3 spans 15 amino acids. CDR1 is MGHRA, CDR2 YSYEKL, per germline. CDR3 loop: CASSQGDRLNTEAFF. DNA for the CDR3: TGCGCCAGCAGCCAGGGGGACAGACTGAACACTGAAGCTTTCTTT.

This clonotype was observed many times. The J gene is TRBJ1-3, the V gene TRBV7-2, with a possible D match to TRBD1 (6 bases). Trimming stripped 3 bases from V and 1 base from J, with 13 bases between. The CDR3 is made up of 16 amino acids. Germline CDR1 and CDR2: SGHTA and FQGNSA. DNA of the CDR3: TGTGCCAGCAGCTTTGCCCGAACAGGGTCTGGAAACACCATATATTTT. It is translated as CASSFARTGSGNTIYF.